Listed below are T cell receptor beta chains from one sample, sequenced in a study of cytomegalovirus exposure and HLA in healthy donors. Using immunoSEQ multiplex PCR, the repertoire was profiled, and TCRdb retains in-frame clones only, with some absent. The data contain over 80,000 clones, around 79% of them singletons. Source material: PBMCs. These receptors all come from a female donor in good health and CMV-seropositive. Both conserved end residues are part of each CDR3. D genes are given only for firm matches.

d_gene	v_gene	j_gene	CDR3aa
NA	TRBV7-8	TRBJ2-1	CASSLVLAADNEQFF
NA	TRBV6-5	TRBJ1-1	CASSYSISSNTEAFF
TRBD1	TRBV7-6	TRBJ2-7	CASSLEQGVVGEQYF
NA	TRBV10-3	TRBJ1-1	CAISDRASGNTEAFF
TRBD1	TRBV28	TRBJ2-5	CASRPAGTAFRTQYF
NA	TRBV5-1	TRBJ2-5	CASSLQGGTETQYF
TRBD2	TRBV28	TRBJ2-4	CASNPTLAGEVNIQYF
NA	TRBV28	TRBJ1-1	CASSSPNSPRVGAFF
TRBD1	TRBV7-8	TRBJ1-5	CASSWDRGNQPQHF
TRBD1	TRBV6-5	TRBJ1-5	CASSPIGGQPQHF
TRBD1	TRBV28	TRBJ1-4	CASSRQGATNEKLFF
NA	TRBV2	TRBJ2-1	CASSDPAENYNEQFF
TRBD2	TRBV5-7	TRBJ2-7	CASSLVAGGVAQYF
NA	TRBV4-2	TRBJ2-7	CASSQDRSESYEQYF
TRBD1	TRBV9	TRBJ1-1	CASSAGTGENTEAFF
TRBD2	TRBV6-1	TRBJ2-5	CASTRSGSQETQYF
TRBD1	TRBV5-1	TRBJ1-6	CASSSGDREYSPLHF
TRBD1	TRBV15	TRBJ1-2	CATSRPGTGYGYTF
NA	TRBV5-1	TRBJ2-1	CASALGNEQFF
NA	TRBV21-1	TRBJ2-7	CASYGQEDPYEQYF
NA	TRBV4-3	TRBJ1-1	CASSQGSRGASGAFF
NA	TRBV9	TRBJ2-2	CASSVELTGELFF
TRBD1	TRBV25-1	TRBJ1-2	CASSAFGTGGRSYTF
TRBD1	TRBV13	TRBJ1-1	CASSAQGRSTEAFF
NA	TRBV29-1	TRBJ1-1	CSVESDPGTEAFF
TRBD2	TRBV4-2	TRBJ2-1	CASSQDPSGGANEQFF
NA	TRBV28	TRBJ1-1	CASSLAGTPLEAFF
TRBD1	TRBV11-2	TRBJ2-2	CASSWTGSAGELFF
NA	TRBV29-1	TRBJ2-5	CSVDDPLEEYETQYF
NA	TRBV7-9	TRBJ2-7	CASSLAGSDRRGYEQYF
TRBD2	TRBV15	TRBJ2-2	CATSERVAGTGELFF
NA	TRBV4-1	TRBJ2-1	CASSHIRYGTNEQFF
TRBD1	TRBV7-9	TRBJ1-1	CASSDSPGTGPFF
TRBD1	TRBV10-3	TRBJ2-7	CAIRGLERQGTEQYF
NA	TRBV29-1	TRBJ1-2	CSVLSGGGYGYTF
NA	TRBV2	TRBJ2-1	CASSVPRPYNEQFF
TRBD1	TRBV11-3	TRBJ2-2	CASSAGQGFTGELFF
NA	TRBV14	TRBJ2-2	CASSQDKTRHYTGELFF
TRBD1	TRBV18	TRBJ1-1	CASSQTQGADTEAFF
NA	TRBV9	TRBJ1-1	CEEAANTEAFF
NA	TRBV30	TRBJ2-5	CAWSGGGRETQYF
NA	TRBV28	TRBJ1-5	CASSRPGLNSNQPQHF
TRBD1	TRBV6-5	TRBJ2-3	CASSPGQSTDTQYF
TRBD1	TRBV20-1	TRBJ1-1	CSAFGQVDAFF
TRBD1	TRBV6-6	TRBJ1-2	CASSQGQGAYGYTF
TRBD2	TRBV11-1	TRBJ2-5	CASSPGTRAETQYF
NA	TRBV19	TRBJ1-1	CASSTSVNTEAFF
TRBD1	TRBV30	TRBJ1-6	CAWSVPGQGRNSPLHF
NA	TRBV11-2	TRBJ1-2	CASSLVKGVNYGYTF
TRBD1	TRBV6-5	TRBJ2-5	CASGRDREETQYF
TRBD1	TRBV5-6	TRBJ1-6	CASSWDRGNSPLHF
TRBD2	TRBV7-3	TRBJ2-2	CASSLAGGDTGELFF
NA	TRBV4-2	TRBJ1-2	CASSQDLSGAYDGTNYGYTF
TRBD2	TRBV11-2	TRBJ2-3	CASSPCSGTSTDTQYF